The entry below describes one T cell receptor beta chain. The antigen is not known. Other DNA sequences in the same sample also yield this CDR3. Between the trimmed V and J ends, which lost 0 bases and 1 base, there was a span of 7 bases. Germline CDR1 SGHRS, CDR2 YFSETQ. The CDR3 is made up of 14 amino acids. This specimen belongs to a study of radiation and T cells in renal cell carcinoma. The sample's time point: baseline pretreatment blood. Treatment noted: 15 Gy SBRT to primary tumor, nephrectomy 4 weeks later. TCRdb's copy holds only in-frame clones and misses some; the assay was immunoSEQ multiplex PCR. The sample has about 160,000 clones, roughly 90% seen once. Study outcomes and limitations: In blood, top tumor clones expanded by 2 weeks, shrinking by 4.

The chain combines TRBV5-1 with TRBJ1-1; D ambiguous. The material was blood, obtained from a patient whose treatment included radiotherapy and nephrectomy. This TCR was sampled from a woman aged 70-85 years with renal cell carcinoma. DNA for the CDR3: TGCGCCAGCAGCTTGGCTTTGGGGAACACTGAAGCTTTCTTT. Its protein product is CASSLALGNTEAFF.